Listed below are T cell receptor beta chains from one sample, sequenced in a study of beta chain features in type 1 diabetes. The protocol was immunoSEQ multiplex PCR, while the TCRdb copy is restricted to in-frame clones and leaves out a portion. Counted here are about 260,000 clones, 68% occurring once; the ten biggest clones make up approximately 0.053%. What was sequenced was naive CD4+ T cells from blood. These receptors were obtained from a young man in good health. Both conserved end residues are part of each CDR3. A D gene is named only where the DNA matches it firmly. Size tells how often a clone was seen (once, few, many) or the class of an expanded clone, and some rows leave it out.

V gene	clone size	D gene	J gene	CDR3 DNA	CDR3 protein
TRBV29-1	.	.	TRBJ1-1	TGCAGCGTCCCGGGACCTCTCCCGGGCACTGAAGCTTTCTTT	CSVPGPLPGTEAFF
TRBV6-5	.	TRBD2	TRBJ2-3	TGTGCCAGCAGTTCAAGCGGGAGTCGAACAGATACGCAGTATTTT	CASSSSGSRTDTQYF
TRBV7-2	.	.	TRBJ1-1	TGTGCCAGCAGCCCGATTTCACAAGACACTGAAGCTTTCTTT	CASSPISQDTEAFF
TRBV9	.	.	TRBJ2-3	TGTGCCAGCAGCGACAGCACAGATACGCAGTATTTT	CASSDSTDTQYF
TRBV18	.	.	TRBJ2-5	TGTGCCAGCTCGCCCCAAGAGACCCAGTACTTC	CASSPQETQYF
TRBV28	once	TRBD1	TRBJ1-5	TGTGCCAGCAGTTCCGGGGGGACAGCCAGGGGGAAGCCCCAGCATTTT	CASSSGGTARGKPQHF
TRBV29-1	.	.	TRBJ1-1	TGCAGCGTTGAAGCAGTAACTGAAGCTTTCTTT	CSVEAVTEAFF
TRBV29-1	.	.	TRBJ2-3	TGCAGCGTGGCTTGGGGGGAGAGGGCAGATACGCAGTATTTT	CSVAWGERADTQYF
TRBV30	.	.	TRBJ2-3	TGTGCCTGGTCCCCCTCTATGAAGGGGCTAGCAGATACGCAGTATTTT	CAWSPSMKGLADTQYF
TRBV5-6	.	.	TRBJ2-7	TGTGCCAGCAGCTTGGGGGACGAGCAGTACTTC	CASSLGDEQYF
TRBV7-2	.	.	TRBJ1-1	TGTGCCAGCAGCTTAGCGCTGGGGGGGACTGAAGCTTTCTTT	CASSLALGGTEAFF
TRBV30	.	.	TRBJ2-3	TGTGCCTGGAGTGTGAGTGGGAAGGGCACAGATACGCAGTATTTT	CAWSVSGKGTDTQYF
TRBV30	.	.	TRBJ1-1	TGTGCCTGGCGCAAACAGGTGACCACTGAAGCTTTCTTT	CAWRKQVTTEAFF
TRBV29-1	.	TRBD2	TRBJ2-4	TGCAGCGTGGGATCCGGGACTAGCGGGAGAGTTCAGTACTTC	CSVGSGTSGRVQYF
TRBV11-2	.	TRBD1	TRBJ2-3	TGTGCCAGCAGCAGAGGGACCGGGACAGGGGGCTCAGATACGCAGTATTTT	CASSRGTGTGGSDTQYF
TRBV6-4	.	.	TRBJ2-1	TGTGCCAGCAGTGATAGGTTTTACAATGAGCAGTTCTTC	CASSDRFYNEQFF
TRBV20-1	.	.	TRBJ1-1	TGCAGTGCTAGATCCTATAATGAAGCTTTCTTT	CSARSYNEAFF
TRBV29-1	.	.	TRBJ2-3	TGCAGCGTTGATCGTAGGGCCACAGATACGCAGTATTTT	CSVDRRATDTQYF
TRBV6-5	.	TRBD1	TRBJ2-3	TGTGCCAGCAGAGGACAGGGTGTGAGCACAGATACGCAGTATTTT	CASRGQGVSTDTQYF
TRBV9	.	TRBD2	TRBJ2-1	TGTGCCAGCAGCGCGAGGCTAGCGGGATTGGTTAATGAGCAGTTCTTC	CASSARLAGLVNEQFF
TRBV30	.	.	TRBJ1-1	TGTGCCTGGAGTTTAGGACAACCGAACACTGAAGCTTTCTTT	CAWSLGQPNTEAFF
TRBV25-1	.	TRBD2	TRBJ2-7	TGTGCCAGCAGTGGGTACGGGGAGGGGTACGAGCAGTACTTC	CASSGYGEGYEQYF
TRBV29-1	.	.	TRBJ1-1	TGCAGCGTTAGGGCGGCGAACACTGAAGCTTTCTTT	CSVRAANTEAFF
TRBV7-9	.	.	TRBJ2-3	TGTGCCAGCAGCTTAGTAGCAGATACGCAGTATTTT	CASSLVADTQYF
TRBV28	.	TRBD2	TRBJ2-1	TGTGCCAGCAGTTCCACTAGCGGGAGTCTCTCGCGACCATACAATGAGCAGTTCTTC	CASSSTSGSLSRPYNEQFF
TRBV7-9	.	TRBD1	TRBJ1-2	TGTGCCAGCAGTGGACAGGGGTATGGCTACACCTTC	CASSGQGYGYTF
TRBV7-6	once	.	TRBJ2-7	TGTGCCAGCAGACGAGCGGGTGGGGCCTCCTTCGGAGGCGAGCAGTACTTC	CASRRAGGASFGGEQYF
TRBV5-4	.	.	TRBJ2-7	TGTGCCAGCAGCTTCGGTAGCGACTATGGCTACGAGCAGTACTTC	CASSFGSDYGYEQYF
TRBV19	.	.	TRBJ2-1	TGTGCCAGTAAGGTTGCCCACGGTGAGCAGTTCTTC	CASKVAHGEQFF
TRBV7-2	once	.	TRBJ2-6	TGTGCCAGCAGCTTAGAAGGGACCGGGGCCAACGTCCTGACTTTC	CASSLEGTGANVLTF
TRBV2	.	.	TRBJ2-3	TGTGCCAGCAGTCGAGGACTTAGCACAGATACGCAGTATTTT	CASSRGLSTDTQYF
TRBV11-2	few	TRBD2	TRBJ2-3	TGTGCCAGCAGCTTTAGCGGGAGGGGCACAGATACGCAGTATTTT	CASSFSGRGTDTQYF
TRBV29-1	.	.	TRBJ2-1	TGCAGCGTTGAAGGGGGTAGACAAAAGAACGATGAGCAGTTCTTC	CSVEGGRQKNDEQFF
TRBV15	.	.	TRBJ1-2	TGTGCCACCAGCAGAGATTGGACAGTGGGCAACTACACCTTC	CATSRDWTVGNYTF
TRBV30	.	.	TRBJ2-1	TGTGCCTGGGCCGGGCGAGGGCACTCCTACAATGAGCAGTTCTTC	CAWAGRGHSYNEQFF
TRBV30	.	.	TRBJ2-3	TGTGCCTGGAGTGCGGGACATCTCTACACAGATACGCAGTATTTT	CAWSAGHLYTDTQYF
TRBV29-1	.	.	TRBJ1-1	TGCAGCGTTGAAGCCCGGAACACTGAAGCTTTCTTT	CSVEARNTEAFF
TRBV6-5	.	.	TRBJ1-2	TGTGCCAGCACCCTATACGGTGGGGGTGGCTACACCTTC	CASTLYGGGGYTF
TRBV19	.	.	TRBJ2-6	TGTGCCAGTAACACAGGGAGTAGAGGGGCCAACGTCCTGACTTTC	CASNTGSRGANVLTF
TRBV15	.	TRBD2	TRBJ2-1	TGTGCCACCAGCAGAGAGGCTAGCGGGAGCAATGAGCAGTTCTTC	CATSREASGSNEQFF
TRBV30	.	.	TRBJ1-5	TGTGCCTGGAGTGCCGGGACCGATCAGCCCCAGCATTTT	CAWSAGTDQPQHF
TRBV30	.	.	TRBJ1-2	TGTGCCTGGAGTGGGACAGCCCTATCCTCCACCTTC	CAWSGTALSSTF
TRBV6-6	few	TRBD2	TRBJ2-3	TGTGCCAGCAGTTTTAGCGGGACTGGAGCAGATACGCAGTATTTT	CASSFSGTGADTQYF
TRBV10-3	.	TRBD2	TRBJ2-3	TGTGCCATCCAAGCGGGAGTAGAAATTGGAGATACGCAGTATTTT	CAIQAGVEIGDTQYF
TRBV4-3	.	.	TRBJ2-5	TGCGCCAGCAGCCAAGATCCTGGGGAGACCCAGTACTTC	CASSQDPGETQYF
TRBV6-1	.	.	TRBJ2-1	TGTGCCAGCAGTGAAGCCCGGACTCCCTGGGCTGAGCAGTTCTTC	CASSEARTPWAEQFF
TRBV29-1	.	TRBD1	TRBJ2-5	TGCAGCGGGGGACAGGGGCCAGAGACCCAGTACTTC	CSGGQGPETQYF
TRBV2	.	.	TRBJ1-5	TGTGCCAGCAGTGTCCCGGACAGAGAACCATATAGCAATCAGCCCCAGCATTTT	CASSVPDREPYSNQPQHF
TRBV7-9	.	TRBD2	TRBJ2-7	TGTGCCAGCGGGGGAGCGGGAGGGATTTACGAGCAGTACTTC	CASGGAGGIYEQYF
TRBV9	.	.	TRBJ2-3	TGTGCCAGCAGCGTAGGGGGGGCCCTAGATACGCAGTATTTT	CASSVGGALDTQYF
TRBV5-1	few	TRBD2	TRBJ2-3	TGCGCCAGCAGCTCCCGACTAGCGGCGAGCACAGATACGCAGTATTTT	CASSSRLAASTDTQYF
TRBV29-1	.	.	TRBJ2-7	TGCAGCGTCCAAACCTACAGGGACGAGCAGTACTTC	CSVQTYRDEQYF
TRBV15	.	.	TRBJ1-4	TGTGCCACCAGCAGAGATGGGGGTGAAAAACTGTTTTTT	CATSRDGGEKLFF
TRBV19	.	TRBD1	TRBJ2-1	TGTGCCAGTAGTATGGGGACAGGGGGCAATGAGCAGTTCTTC	CASSMGTGGNEQFF
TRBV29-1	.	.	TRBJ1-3	TGCAGCGTGGAGGGACTCCTCTCTGGAAACACCATATATTTT	CSVEGLLSGNTIYF
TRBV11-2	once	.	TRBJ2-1	TGTGCCAGCAGCCAAACTCGGGGCAGGGGTTACAATGAGCAGTTCTTC	CASSQTRGRGYNEQFF
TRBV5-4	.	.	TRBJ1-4	TGTGCCAGCAGCTTGATGGACGGTAATGAAAAACTGTTTTTT	CASSLMDGNEKLFF
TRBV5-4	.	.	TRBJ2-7	TGTGCCAGCAGCTCCGGTGGACAGAACTCCTACGAGCAGTACTTC	CASSSGGQNSYEQYF
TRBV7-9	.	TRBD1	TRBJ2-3	TGTGCCAGCAGCCCTACAGGGGCTCCACTTAGCACAGATACGCAGTATTTT	CASSPTGAPLSTDTQYF